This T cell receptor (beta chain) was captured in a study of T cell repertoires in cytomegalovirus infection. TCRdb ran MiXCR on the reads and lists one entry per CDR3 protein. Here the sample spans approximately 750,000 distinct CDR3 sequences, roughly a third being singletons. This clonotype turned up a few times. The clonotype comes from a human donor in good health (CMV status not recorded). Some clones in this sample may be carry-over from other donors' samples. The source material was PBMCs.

For the CDR3, the DNA is TGTGCCAGCAGTGAACAGGACCCGCACTCTGGAAACACCATATATTTT. This encodes CASSEQDPHSGNTIYF. This chain uses TRBV12-3 or TRBV12-4 with TRBJ1-3, with D possibly matching TRBD1 (5 bases). V was pared by 5 bases and J by 0 bases, with 14 bases between. The CDR3 is 16 amino acids.